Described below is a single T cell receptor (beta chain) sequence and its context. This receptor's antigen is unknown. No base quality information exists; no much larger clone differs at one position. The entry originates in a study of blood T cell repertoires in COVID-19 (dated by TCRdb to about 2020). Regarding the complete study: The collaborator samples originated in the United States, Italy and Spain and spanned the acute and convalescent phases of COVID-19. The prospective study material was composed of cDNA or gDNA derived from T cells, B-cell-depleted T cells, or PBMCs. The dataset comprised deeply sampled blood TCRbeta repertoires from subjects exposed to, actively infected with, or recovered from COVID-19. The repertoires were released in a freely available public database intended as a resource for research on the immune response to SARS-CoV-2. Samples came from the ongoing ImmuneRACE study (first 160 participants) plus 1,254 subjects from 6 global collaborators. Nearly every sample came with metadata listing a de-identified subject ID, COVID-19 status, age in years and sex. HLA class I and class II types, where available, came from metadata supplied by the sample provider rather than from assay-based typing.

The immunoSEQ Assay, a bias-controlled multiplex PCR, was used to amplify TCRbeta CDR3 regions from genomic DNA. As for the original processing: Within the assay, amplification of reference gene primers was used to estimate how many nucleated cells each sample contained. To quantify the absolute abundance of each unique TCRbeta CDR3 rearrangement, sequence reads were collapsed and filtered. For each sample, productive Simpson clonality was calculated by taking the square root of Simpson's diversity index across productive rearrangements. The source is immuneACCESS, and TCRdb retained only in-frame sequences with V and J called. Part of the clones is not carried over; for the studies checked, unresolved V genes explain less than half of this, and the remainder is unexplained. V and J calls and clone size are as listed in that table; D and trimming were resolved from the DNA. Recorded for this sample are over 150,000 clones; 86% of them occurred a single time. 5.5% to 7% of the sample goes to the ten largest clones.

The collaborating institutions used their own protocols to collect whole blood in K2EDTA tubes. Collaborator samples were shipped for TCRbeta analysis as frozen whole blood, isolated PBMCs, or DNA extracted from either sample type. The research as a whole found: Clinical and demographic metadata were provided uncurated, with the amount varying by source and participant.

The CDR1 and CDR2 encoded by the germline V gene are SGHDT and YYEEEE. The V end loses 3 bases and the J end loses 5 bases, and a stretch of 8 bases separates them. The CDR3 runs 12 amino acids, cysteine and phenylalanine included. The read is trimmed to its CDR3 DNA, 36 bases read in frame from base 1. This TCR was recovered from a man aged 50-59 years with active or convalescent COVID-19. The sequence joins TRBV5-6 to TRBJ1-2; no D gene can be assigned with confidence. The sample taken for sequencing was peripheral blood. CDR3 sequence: CASSSGSYGYTF. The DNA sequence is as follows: TGTGCCAGCAGCTCGGGGAGTTATGGCTACACCTTC.